What follows are 18 T cell receptor beta chains derived from one specimen sequenced in a study of blood T cell repertoires in COVID-19. Only in-frame clones appear in the TCRdb table, and some are missing; sequencing was by immunoSEQ multiplex PCR. Here the sample spans roughly 250,000 clones, 90% being singletons. Sequencing was done on a sample of peripheral blood. The receptors were sampled from a woman between 40 and 55 years old with acute or convalescent COVID-19.

The CDR3 region is CATGSPSAGGGETQYF. In DNA form, the CDR3 reads TGTGCCACCGGATCTCCCTCAGCGGGGGGGGGAGAGACCCAGTACTTC. This chain uses TRBV24-1 with TRBJ2-5; 10 bases match TRBD2. The CDR3 consists of 16 residues. Germline-derived CDR1 and CDR2 are KGHDR and SFDVKD. The trim removed 9 bases at V and 4 bases at J, leaving 13 bases unmatched.

The V gene is TRBV5-1, the J gene TRBJ1-2; D is perhaps TRBD1 (6 bases). V lost 6 bases and J lost 0, with 18 bases in between. CDR1 is SGHRS, CDR2 YFSETQ, per germline. The CDR3 extends over 16 amino acids. The CDR3 loop is CASTRDGDTANYGYTF. The CDR3 DNA reads as TGCGCCAGCACCCGGGACGGGGACACAGCTAACTATGGCTACACCTTC.

The V and J genes are TRBV28 and TRBJ1-5; the D is unclear. Germline lookup yields CDR1 MDHEN and CDR2 SYDVKM. This CDR3 is built from 13 residues. Trimming shortened V by 6 bases and J by 0 bases, and 6 bases separated the two germline ends. The CDR3 region has the DNA TGTGCCAGCAGCCTCGGTAGCAATCAGCCCCAGCATTTT. As protein: CASSLGSNQPQHF.

V and J are TRBV11-2 and TRBJ1-2, with D unresolved. Germline CDR1 SGHAT, CDR2 FQNNGV. V lost 0 bases and J 4 bases, leaving 6 bases between the germline ends. CDR3 length: 13 residues. As DNA, the CDR3 is TGTGCCAGCAGCTTAGACGGAGCCTATGGCTACACCTTC. It encodes CASSLDGAYGYTF.

The chain joins TRBV9 to TRBJ2-1; TRBD2 is a possible D gene (6 bases). There are 14 residues in the CDR3. The V gene lost 1 base and the J gene lost 4 bases, with 9 bases spanning the gap. Germline CDR1 and CDR2: SGDLS and YYNGEE. CDR3: CASSVSGTYNEQFF. The DNA for the CDR3 is TGTGCCAGCAGCGTATCCGGGACTTACAATGAGCAGTTCTTC.

This rearrangement joins TRBV4-1 to TRBJ1-5, with TRBD1 identical over 8 bases. The CDR3 is made up of 18 amino acids. V was clipped by 3 bases and J by 2 bases; unmatched bases: 12. The germline CDR1 and CDR2 sequences are MGHRA and YSYEKL. In DNA form, the CDR3 reads TGCGCCAGCAGCCAGCCAGGAAAAGGACAGGGACGCAATCAGCCCCAGCATTTT. This sequence encodes CASSQPGKGQGRNQPQHF.

V gene TRBV5-4 combines with J gene TRBJ2-3, with D possibly being TRBD2 (5 bases). Deletions cut 9 bases from V and 4 bases from J, with 15 bases between. Germline V lookup: CDR1 SGHNT, CDR2 YYREEE (reference sequence). This CDR3 region has 13 residues. CDR3 sequence (DNA): TGTGCCACAAGACCGGGATCGCCAGATACGCAGTATTTT. Amino acid sequence: CATRPGSPDTQYF.

The chain joins TRBV9 to TRBJ2-4; D is undetermined. Germline CDR1 and CDR2: SGDLS and YYNGEE. Trimming removed 4 bases from V and 0 bases from J, with 11 bases in between. The CDR3 has 15 amino acids. CDR3 sequence (DNA): TGTGCCAGCAGCCTCCTGTCCTTAGCCAAAAACATTCAGTACTTC. It specifies CASSLLSLAKNIQYF.

The CDR3 sequence is CASRRQGTSYNEQFF. As DNA, the CDR3 is TGTGCCAGCAGACGACAGGGGACCTCCTACAATGAGCAGTTCTTC. The chain has TRBV11-2 and TRBJ2-1, with 8 bases matching TRBD1. In germline, CDR1 is SGHAT, CDR2 FQNNGV. The CDR3 runs 15 residues. With 6 bases clipped from V and 0 bases from J, the junction kept 4 bases outside the gene matches.

The chain employs TRBV7-9 and TRBJ1-2; D is possibly TRBD1 (5 bases). The germline gives CDR1 SEHNR, CDR2 FQNEAQ (reference sequence). CDR3 length: 15 residues. The germline V and J ends were trimmed by 2 bases and 6 bases, with 16 bases remaining between them. Here the CDR3 DNA reads TGTGCCAGCAGCTTATTGGGGGGGGAGTCAGATGGCTACACCTTC. It yields the protein CASSLLGGESDGYTF.

This rearrangement joins TRBV5-4 to TRBJ1-2, with a tentative D call TRBD1 (6 bases). Germline V gene data show CDR1 as SGHNT and CDR2 as YYREEE (reference sequence). V was clipped by 6 bases and J by 4 bases, with 16 bases between them. This CDR3 region has 14 residues. CDR3 bases: TGTGCCAGCACTCTACAGGGTATTGGCTATGGCTACACCTTC. As protein: CASTLQGIGYGYTF.

The gene calls are TRBV11-2 and TRBJ2-5; no definite D call. Germline V CDR1 and CDR2: SGHAT, FQNNGV. This CDR3 region has 16 residues. V was shortened by 5 bases and J by 1 base, with 17 bases between the two germline ends. CDR3 nucleotide sequence: TGTGCCAGCAGCCCCCCACGACGCCGAGGCCAAGAGACCCAGTACTTC. Translated, it gives CASSPPRRRGQETQYF. Based on the CDR3 plus reference TRBV11-2 and TRBJ2-5, the full variable domain is EAGVAQSPRYKIIEKRQSVAFWCNPISGHATLYWYQQILGQGPKLLIQFQNNGVVDDSQLPKDRFSAERLKGVDSTLKIQPAKLEDSAVYLCASSPPRRRGQETQYFGPGTRLLVL.

This clone was counted between two and nine times. The chain has TRBV12-5 and TRBJ2-6, with 10 bases matching TRBD1. This CDR3 has 20 amino acids. Germline V gene lookup returns CDR1 LGHNT and CDR2 FRNRAP. The V and J ends lost 2 bases and 3 bases, in that order; junction bases with no gene match: 13. For the CDR3, the DNA is TGTGCTAGTGGTTTGTCACGAGGGGACAGGGGAAAGGGTGGGGCCAACGTCCTGACTTTC. Its translation: CASGLSRGDRGKGGANVLTF.

This clone was seen more than once but under ten times. This sequence joins TRBV5-6 and TRBJ1-2; tentative D call: TRBD1 (6 bases). Germline-derived CDR1 and CDR2 are SGHDT and YYEEEE. This CDR3 spans 15 amino acids. V lost 0 bases and J lost 8, with 17 bases in between. This chain's CDR3 is CASSLDREGYRGYTF. The DNA for the CDR3 is TGTGCCAGCAGCTTGGACAGGGAGGGTTATAGGGGCTACACCTTC.

The V and J genes are TRBV4-1 and TRBJ2-3, with TRBD2 identical over 12 bases. With 4 bases clipped from V and 2 bases from J, the junction kept 13 bases outside the gene matches. The CDR3 runs to 19 residues. CDR1 MGHRA and CDR2 YSYEKL come from the germline V gene. CDR3 amino acids: CASSRSPPTSGGTTDTQYF. The CDR3 nucleotides read TGCGCCAGCAGCCGTTCACCCCCGACTAGCGGGGGAACCACAGATACGCAGTATTTT.

The rearrangement joins TRBV19 to TRBJ1-2, with TRBD1 as a possible D gene (5 bases). V gave up 6 bases and J gave up 7 bases, with 15 bases separating them. In germline, CDR1 is LNHDA, CDR2 SQIVND (reference sequence). This CDR3 region has 13 residues. CDR3 nucleotides: TGTGCCAGTAGAGTCGGCAGGGTCGGTGGCTACACCTTC. Its protein product is CASRVGRVGGYTF.

The gene calls are TRBV4-2 and TRBJ2-3; 12 bases agree with TRBD2. Germline loops: CDR1 LGHNA, CDR2 YNFKEQ. The junction had 8 bases not matched to a gene; V was cut back by 1 base and J by 0 bases. CDR3 length equals 19 residues. DNA for the CDR3: TGTGCCAGCAGCCAAGTTACTAGCGGGGGGACGACAAGCACAGATACGCAGTATTTT. Translating it yields CASSQVTSGGTTSTDTQYF.

The chain couples TRBV21-1 to TRBJ1-4; the table's D gene call, TRBD1, was not cross checked with the DNA. TRBV21-1 is shown as a pseudogene. The CDR3 spans 14 residues. The CDR3 here is CASSRRGGDEKLFF. Written as DNA, the CDR3 is TGTGCCAGCAGCCGAAGGGGTGGTGATGAAAAACTGTTTTTT.